This T cell receptor (beta chain) comes out of a study of blood T cell repertoires in COVID-19. V was pared by 2 bases and J by 8 bases, with 15 bases between. The CDR3 loop spans 15 amino acids. Germline CDR1 is SGHTA and CDR2 is FQGNSA. Method: immunoSEQ multiplex PCR; TCRdb's copy keeps in-frame clones and lacks some. The repertoire holds approximately 61,000 clones, with around 81% as singletons. The sample comprised peripheral blood. This receptor was taken from a man between 70 and 80 years old with acute or convalescent COVID-19. The V and J genes are TRBV7-2 and TRBJ1-4; D is unclear. The CDR3 DNA is TGTGCCAGCAGCTTAAATAGCTGGGTTGGAGAAAAACTGTTTTTT. Its protein product is CASSLNSWVGEKLFF. The full variable domain, in which reference TRBV7-2 and TRBJ1-4 provide the parts outside the CDR3, is GAGVSQSPSNKVTEKGKDVELRCDPISGHTALYWYRQSLGQGLEFLIYFQGNSAPDKSGLPSDRFSAERTGGSVSTLTIQRTQQEDSAVYLCASSLNSWVGEKLFFGSGTQLSVL.